This paragraph covers one T cell receptor (beta chain) sequence. The antigen is undetermined. Looked up from germline, CDR1 is GTSNPN and CDR2 is SVGIG (reference sequence). J was trimmed by 4 bases and V by 4 bases; bases with no gene match: 9. The CDR3 extends over 15 amino acids. Sample collection consisted of around 5.4 milliliters of peripheral blood drawn at each of two time points. The data are from a study of prognosis after radiotherapy for stage I lung cancer. Background on the study: The patient group consisted of roughly 13 men and roughly 6 women whose ages spanned roughly 53 to 90, median 74.5 years. Concurrent therapy was not administered with stereotactic body radiotherapy to any patient. The study, taken as a whole, reports: Reportedly, the usage of TRBV and TRBJ genes was not the same in patients with and without metastases.

From genomic DNA, TCR beta CDR3 was amplified by two-round multiplex PCR. First-round PCR, the initial amplification, used primers specific to each TRBV and TRBJ gene. Via MiXCR, TCRdb re-called the multiplex PCR reads, giving one row per CDR3 protein. The table shows roughly 13,000 distinct CDR3 sequences, with 25% to 30% occurring only once. V and J are TRBV30 and TRBJ2-3, with 9 bases aligning to TRBD2. The source of this sequence is a donor over 45 with non-small cell lung cancer. This specimen was PBMCs, taken before or after stereotactic body radiation therapy (not recorded which). This chain's CDR3 is CAWIRSSGGPDTQYF. Here the CDR3 DNA reads TGTGCCTGGATTCGTAGTAGCGGGGGTCCAGATACGCAGTATTTT. Filled out from reference TRBV30 and TRBJ2-3, the complete variable domain reads SQTIHQWPATLVQPVGSPLSLECTVEGTSNPNLYWYRQAAGRGLQLLFYSVGIGQISSEVPQNLSASRPQDRQFILSSKKLLLSDSGFYLCAWIRSSGGPDTQYFGPGTRLTVL.